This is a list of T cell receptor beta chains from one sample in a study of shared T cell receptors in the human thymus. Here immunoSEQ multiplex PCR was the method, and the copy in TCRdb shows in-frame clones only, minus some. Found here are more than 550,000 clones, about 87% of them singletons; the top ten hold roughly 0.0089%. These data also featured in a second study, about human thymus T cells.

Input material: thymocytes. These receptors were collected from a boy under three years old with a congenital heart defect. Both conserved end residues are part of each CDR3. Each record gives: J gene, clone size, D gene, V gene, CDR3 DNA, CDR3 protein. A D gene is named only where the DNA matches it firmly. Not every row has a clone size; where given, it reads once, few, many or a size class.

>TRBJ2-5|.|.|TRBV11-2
TGTGCCAGCAGCTTAGAGGGGGGTGAAAATTCGGGGAAAGAGACCCAGTACTTC
CASSLEGGENSGKETQYF
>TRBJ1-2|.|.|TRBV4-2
TGTGCCAGCAGCCAAGATGTAAGTCAGAGCTACACCTTC
CASSQDVSQSYTF
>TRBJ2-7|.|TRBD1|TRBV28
TGTGCCAGCAGCCGACTTCGACAGGGGGACTACGAGCAGTACTTC
CASSRLRQGDYEQYF
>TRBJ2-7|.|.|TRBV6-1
TGTGCCAGCAGTGGAGGGAACTACGAGCAGTACTTC
CASSGGNYEQYF
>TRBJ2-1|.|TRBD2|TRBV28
TGTGCCAGCACCCGCGGGACTAGCGGGGGGGAGAGGTACCACAATGAGCAGTTCTTC
CASTRGTSGGERYHNEQFF
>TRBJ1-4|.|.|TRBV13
TGTGCCAGCAGCCTGAACAGGGAAGAAACAACTAATGAAAAACTGTTTTTT
CASSLNREETTNEKLFF
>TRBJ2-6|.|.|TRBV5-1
TGCGCCAGCAGCTTCGGGGGGCGCGACTCTGGGGCCAACGTCCTGACTTTC
CASSFGGRDSGANVLTF
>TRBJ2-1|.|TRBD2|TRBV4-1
TGCGCCAGCAGCCAAGACCGGCTAGCGGGGGCTTCCTCCTACAATGAGCAGTTCTTC
CASSQDRLAGASSYNEQFF
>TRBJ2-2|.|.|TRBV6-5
TGTGCCAGCAGGCCTCCGGGAGCCGGGGAGCTGTTTTTT
CASRPPGAGELFF
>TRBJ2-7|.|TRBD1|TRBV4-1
TGCGCCAGCAGCCAAGTAACAGGGGCGCAACCCTACGAGCAGTACTTC
CASSQVTGAQPYEQYF
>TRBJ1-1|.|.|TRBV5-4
TGTGCCAGCAGCCCCAGGAAAGGGGGCACTGAAGCTTTCTTT
CASSPRKGGTEAFF
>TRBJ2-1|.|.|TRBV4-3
TGCGCCAGCAGCCAATCGGGTTCATTGGGGAGGAGCTCCTACAATGAGCAGTTCTTC
CASSQSGSLGRSSYNEQFF
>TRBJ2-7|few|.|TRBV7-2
TGTGCCAGCAGCTCTAAGCTACCGGGACTCTCCTTC
CASSSKLPGLSF
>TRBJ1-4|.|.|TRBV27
TGTGCCAGCAGTTCCGGGACTTCAAATGAAAAACTGTTTTTT
CASSSGTSNEKLFF
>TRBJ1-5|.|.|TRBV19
TGTGCCAGTAGTATACCTTTACGCGGCAGGGGTGATCAGCCCCAGCATTTT
CASSIPLRGRGDQPQHF
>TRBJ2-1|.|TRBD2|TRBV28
TGTGCCAGCAGTTTCTGGCGGGGGGGCCTCAATGAGCAGTTCTTC
CASSFWRGGLNEQFF
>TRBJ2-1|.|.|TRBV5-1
TGCGCCAGCAGTCCGGGGAAAGAAGATGAGCAGTTCTTC
CASSPGKEDEQFF
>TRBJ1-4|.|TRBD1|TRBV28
TGTGCCAGCAGTTTCGGGACAGGGATAGGGGTAACTAATGAAAAACTGTTTTTT
CASSFGTGIGVTNEKLFF
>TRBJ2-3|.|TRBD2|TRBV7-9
TGTGCCAGCAGCTCGAAGCGGGAGTCAGATACGCAGTATTTT
CASSSKRESDTQYF
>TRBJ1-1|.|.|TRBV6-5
TGTGCCAGCAGTTACCACAGGGATGGGAACACTGAAGCTTTCTTT
CASSYHRDGNTEAFF
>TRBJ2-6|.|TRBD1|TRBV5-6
TGTGCCAGCAGCTTCGGGGGACAGGGGGCAACTGGGGCCAACGTCCTGACTTTC
CASSFGGQGATGANVLTF
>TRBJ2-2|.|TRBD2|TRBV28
TGTGCCAGCCAAGCGGGAACGAACACCGGGGAGCTGTTTTTT
CASQAGTNTGELFF
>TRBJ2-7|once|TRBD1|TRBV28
TGTGCCAGCAGTGGACCCACCGGGACAGGGTACTACGAGCAGTACTTC
CASSGPTGTGYYEQYF
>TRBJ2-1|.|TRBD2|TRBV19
TGTGCCAGTAGTATAAGCGGGAGGTCCTACAATGAGCAGTTCTTC
CASSISGRSYNEQFF
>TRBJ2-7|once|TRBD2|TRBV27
TGTGCCAGCAGTTGGGGGGTCGGCGGGAGGGGCTACGAGCAGTACTTC
CASSWGVGGRGYEQYF
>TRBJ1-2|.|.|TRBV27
TGTGCCAGCAGTCCTCATCAAGAGCGCTATGGCTACACCTTC
CASSPHQERYGYTF
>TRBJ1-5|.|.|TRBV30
TGTGCCTGGAGTTGTAATCCGGGACATAGTCGTTCCTGGCATCAGCCCCAGCATTTT
CAWSCNPGHSRSWHQPQHF
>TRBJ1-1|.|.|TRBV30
TGTGCCTGGAGTCCTACACAGGGCATGAACACTGAAGCTTTCTTT
CAWSPTQGMNTEAFF
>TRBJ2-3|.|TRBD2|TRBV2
TGTGCCAGCAGTGGGATCCTAAGCGGGAGTAGAGATACGCAGTATTTT
CASSGILSGSRDTQYF
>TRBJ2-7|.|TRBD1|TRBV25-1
TGTGCCAGCAGTGAATATGGGGAAGGACAGGGTGTCGACGAGCAGTACTTC
CASSEYGEGQGVDEQYF
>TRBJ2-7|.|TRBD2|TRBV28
TGTGCCAGCAGTCCTAATCTTTCTAGCGGGGTTCCCTTGTACGAGCAGTACTTC
CASSPNLSSGVPLYEQYF
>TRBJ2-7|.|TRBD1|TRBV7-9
TGTGCCAGCAGGAACCCTCGGGACAGGGTCTCCGAGCAGTACTTC
CASRNPRDRVSEQYF
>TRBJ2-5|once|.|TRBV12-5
TGTGCTAGTGGGCCTTGGTCAGGGGCAGAGACCCAGTACTTC
CASGPWSGAETQYF
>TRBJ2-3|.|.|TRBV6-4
TGTGCCAGCAGTGACTCTTACAACAGACACACAGATACGCAGTATTTT
CASSDSYNRHTDTQYF
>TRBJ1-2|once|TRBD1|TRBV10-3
TGTGCCATCAGTGACCGGGACAGAATCACCTTC
CAISDRDRITF
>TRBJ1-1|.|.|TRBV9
TGTGCCAGCAGCGTAGATTACAGGTGGAACACTGAAGCTTTCTTT
CASSVDYRWNTEAFF
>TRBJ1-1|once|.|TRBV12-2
TGTGCAAGTCGCTTAGCCCCAGGGGGCTTGAACACTGAAGCTTTCTTT
CASRLAPGGLNTEAFF
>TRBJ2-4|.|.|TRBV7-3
TGTGCCAGCAGCTCCAACTCCAAAAACATTCAGTACTTC
CASSSNSKNIQYF
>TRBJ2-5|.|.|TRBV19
TGTGCCAGTAGCATACGATGGTGGGTCGGGGAGACCCAGTACTTC
CASSIRWWVGETQYF
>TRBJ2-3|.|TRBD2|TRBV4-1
TGCGCCAGCAGCCAAGGGCCTAGCGGGAGAATGAGAACAGATACGCAGTATTTT
CASSQGPSGRMRTDTQYF
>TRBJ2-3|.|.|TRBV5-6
TGTGCCAGCAGCTTGGTGGGTCAGGGGTCCCCGGATACGCAGTATTTT
CASSLVGQGSPDTQYF
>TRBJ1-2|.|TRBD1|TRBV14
TGTGCCAGCAGCCAAGGGGACAGGGGTAAGTATGGCTACACCTTC
CASSQGDRGKYGYTF